The rows below give T cell receptor beta chains drawn from one sample of a study of post-analysis software for immune sequencing data. One entry per CDR3 protein results from TCRdb running MiXCR on the PCR reads. This table has 350,000 to 450,000 distinct CDR3 sequences, approximately 38% appearing once. What was sequenced was blood. Receptors were obtained from a girl aged 5-17 years with multiple sclerosis. Both conserved end residues are part of each CDR3. A D gene is named only where the DNA matches it firmly.

j_call | v_call | d_call | cdr3_aa
TRBJ1-1 | TRBV7-8 | TRBD1 | CASSHARDSAMNTEAFF
TRBJ2-1 | TRBV29-1 | TRBD1 | CSVAPGTASYNEQFF
. | TRBV7-9 | TRBD1 | CASSLDRDNEQYF
TRBJ1-6 | TRBV12-3/TRBV12-4 | . | CASSPGAPPLHF
TRBJ2-3 | TRBV12-3/TRBV12-4 | . | CASSLRGAIYTDTQYF
TRBJ2-5 | TRBV11-1 | . | CASSLEEGASGETQYF
TRBJ2-3 | TRBV18 | . | CASSPLPSTDTQYF
TRBJ2-5 | TRBV20-1 | TRBD1 | CSAKGAEETQYF
TRBJ2-5 | TRBV3-1 | . | CASSLTSGTRMQETQYF
TRBJ2-1 | TRBV6-2/TRBV6-3 | . | CASSYPIRATGHEQFF
TRBJ2-5 | TRBV5-1 | . | CASSSRDPSPGEQYF
TRBJ2-5 | TRBV11-2 | . | CASSPRRLGGQETQYF
TRBJ2-2 | TRBV6-2/TRBV6-3 | TRBD2 | CASSYSAGDRTGELFF
TRBJ2-1 | TRBV4-1 | . | CASSPEVQGGNEQFF
TRBJ2-1 | TRBV21-1 | . | CAISQGASPHNEQFF
TRBJ2-1 | TRBV6-2/TRBV6-3 | . | CASSYSSVYNEQFF
TRBJ1-5 | TRBV27 | . | CASSPYRSSNQPQHF
TRBJ2-7 | TRBV20-1 | TRBD2 | CSALAGGGSYEQYF
TRBJ2-1 | TRBV11-2 | . | CASSLVSESNEQFF
TRBJ2-5 | TRBV6-6 | . | CASSYGATEETQYF
TRBJ2-7 | TRBV5-1 | TRBD1 | CASSWDRVYEQYF
TRBJ2-3 | TRBV5-1 | . | CASSLDKGEYTDTQYF